These T cell receptor beta chains were read from a single sample in a study of T cell repertoires in cytomegalovirus infection. Each CDR3 protein is one row after TCRdb ran MiXCR on the reads. There are about 900,000 distinct CDR3 sequences in the sample; less than 35% occur only once, and roughly an eighth lies in the top ten. Their antigens remain unidentified. The specimen comprised cultured CD8+ T cells from PBMCs, sampled from culture after CMV antigen stimulation. These receptors all stem from a human donor in good health (CMV status not recorded). Some clones in this sample may be carry-over from other donors' samples. Both conserved end residues are part of each CDR3. The D gene is left open where the match is weak. Expanded clones get a size class; other rows say once, few or many, or leave the size out.

CDR3 DNA: TGTGCCAGCAGTGAAGCTCCAGGGGGGAACACTGAAGCTTTCTTT; CDR3 protein: CASSEAPGGNTEAFF; D gene: TRBD1; J gene: TRBJ1-1; V gene: TRBV2; CDR3 length: 15; clone size: NA
CDR3 DNA: TGTGCCAGTAGTATCGGAGGGGGGGGGTGGAATGAGCAGTTCTTC; CDR3 protein: CASSIGGGGWNEQFF; D gene: NA; J gene: TRBJ2-1; V gene: TRBV19; CDR3 length: 15; clone size: NA
CDR3 DNA: TGTGCCAGCAGCCGGACTAGCGGAGCCAAAGAGACCCAGTACTTC; CDR3 protein: CASSRTSGAKETQYF; D gene: TRBD2; J gene: TRBJ2-5; V gene: TRBV5-4; CDR3 length: 15; clone size: NA
CDR3 DNA: TGTGCCAGCAGTTTATCTGGGAGGGTCTATAGCAATCAGCCCCAGCATTTT; CDR3 protein: CASSLSGRVYSNQPQHF; D gene: NA; J gene: TRBJ1-5; V gene: TRBV27; CDR3 length: 17; clone size: NA
CDR3 DNA: TGCGCCAGCAGTGAGTCGGACAGCTACCATGAAAAACTGTTTTTT; CDR3 protein: CASSESDSYHEKLFF; D gene: NA; J gene: TRBJ1-4; V gene: TRBV10-1; CDR3 length: 15; clone size: few
CDR3 DNA: TGTGCCAGCAGCTTAGTAGGACAGGGGGCGGTCAATCAGCCCCAGCATTTT; CDR3 protein: CASSLVGQGAVNQPQHF; D gene: TRBD1; J gene: TRBJ1-5; V gene: TRBV7-8; CDR3 length: 17; clone size: many
CDR3 DNA: TGTGCCAGCGGCTCTCTACCTGCAACTAATGAAAAACTGTTTTTT; CDR3 protein: CASGSLPATNEKLFF; D gene: NA; J gene: TRBJ1-4; V gene: TRBV7-6; CDR3 length: 15; clone size: many
CDR3 DNA: TGTGCCAGCAGATTTGTAGGGGACACTGAAGCTTTCTTT; CDR3 protein: CASRFVGDTEAFF; D gene: NA; J gene: TRBJ1-1; V gene: TRBV11-3; CDR3 length: 13; clone size: NA
CDR3 DNA: TGTGCCAGCAGCTTAAGGGGGCGGCCTGGGATGTTTGAGACCCAGTACTTC; CDR3 protein: CASSLRGRPGMFETQYF; D gene: TRBD1; J gene: TRBJ2-5; V gene: TRBV13; CDR3 length: 17; clone size: NA
CDR3 DNA: TGTGCCAGCAGCTTTCCCGGCGGCATGAACACTGAAGCTTTCTTT; CDR3 protein: CASSFPGGMNTEAFF; D gene: NA; J gene: TRBJ1-1; V gene: TRBV7-2; CDR3 length: 15; clone size: many
CDR3 DNA: TGCGCCAGCAGCCACGAGGGACCCGGGGAGCTGTTTTTT; CDR3 protein: CASSHEGPGELFF; D gene: NA; J gene: TRBJ2-2; V gene: TRBV4-3; CDR3 length: 13; clone size: few
CDR3 DNA: TGTGCCAGCAGTGAAGGGGGACAGGGCCTCGATCAGCCCCAGCATTTT; CDR3 protein: CASSEGGQGLDQPQHF; D gene: TRBD1; J gene: TRBJ1-5; V gene: TRBV6-1; CDR3 length: 16; clone size: few
CDR3 DNA: TGTGCCAGCAGCTTACCTAGCGGGGGGCCGAACACCGGGGAGCTGTTTTTT; CDR3 protein: CASSLPSGGPNTGELFF; D gene: TRBD2; J gene: TRBJ2-2; V gene: TRBV7-3; CDR3 length: 17; clone size: many
CDR3 DNA: TGTGCCAGTAGTCTGATCAGGGATGAAGCTTTCTTT; CDR3 protein: CASSLIRDEAFF; D gene: NA; J gene: TRBJ1-1; V gene: TRBV19; CDR3 length: 12; clone size: NA
CDR3 DNA: TGTGCCAGCAGCTCTCCGGGGTTGGCCTACGAGCAGTACTTC; CDR3 protein: CASSSPGLAYEQYF; D gene: NA; J gene: TRBJ2-7; V gene: TRBV7-9; CDR3 length: 14; clone size: many
CDR3 DNA: TGTGCCAGCAGTTCGGGAGTCACAAATCAGCCCCAGCATTTT; CDR3 protein: CASSSGVTNQPQHF; D gene: NA; J gene: TRBJ1-5; V gene: TRBV27; CDR3 length: 14; clone size: NA
CDR3 DNA: TGTGCCAGCAGTTACGCTCCCCCCTCCGTATATTCTGGGGCCAACGTCCTGACTTTC; CDR3 protein: CASSYAPPSVYSGANVLTF; D gene: NA; J gene: TRBJ2-6; V gene: TRBV6-6; CDR3 length: 19; clone size: NA
CDR3 DNA: TGTGCCATCAGAGCTATCCCCCCAGGGGGCTCTGGAAACACCATATATTTT; CDR3 protein: CAIRAIPPGGSGNTIYF; D gene: TRBD1; J gene: TRBJ1-3; V gene: TRBV10-3; CDR3 length: 17; clone size: few
CDR3 DNA: TGTGCCAGCTGCGTTGGCAGGGGAGGTTATGGCTACACCTTC; CDR3 protein: CASCVGRGGYGYTF; D gene: NA; J gene: TRBJ1-2; V gene: TRBV13; CDR3 length: 14; clone size: NA
CDR3 DNA: TGCGCCAGCGCGATTATGGTGGAGAGCAATCAGCCCCAGCATTTT; CDR3 protein: CASAIMVESNQPQHF; D gene: NA; J gene: TRBJ1-5; V gene: TRBV4-1; CDR3 length: 15; clone size: NA
CDR3 DNA: TGTGCCAGCAGTTTAGTTCCGGATGGAAGAGATGGCTACACCTTC; CDR3 protein: CASSLVPDGRDGYTF; D gene: NA; J gene: TRBJ1-2; V gene: TRBV27; CDR3 length: 15; clone size: few
CDR3 DNA: TGTGCCAGCAGTTACTCGGCTGGTGGAGTCCATGAGCAGTTCTTC; CDR3 protein: CASSYSAGGVHEQFF; D gene: NA; J gene: TRBJ2-1; V gene: TRBV6-5; CDR3 length: 15; clone size: NA
CDR3 DNA: TGTGCCACTAGAAGAGGGGAGCGTAGCAATCAGCCCCAGCATTTT; CDR3 protein: CATRRGERSNQPQHF; D gene: NA; J gene: TRBJ1-5; V gene: TRBV19; CDR3 length: 15; clone size: many
CDR3 DNA: TGTGCCAGCAGCGACGACTGGGTCCGCCCCACAGATACGCAGTATTTT; CDR3 protein: CASSDDWVRPTDTQYF; D gene: NA; J gene: TRBJ2-3; V gene: TRBV7-8; CDR3 length: 16; clone size: NA
CDR3 DNA: TGTGCCAGCAGCCCATCCGCACAGGGAGTCGGGTACACCTTC; CDR3 protein: CASSPSAQGVGYTF; D gene: NA; J gene: TRBJ1-2; V gene: TRBV7-9; CDR3 length: 14; clone size: NA
CDR3 DNA: TGTGCCACCAGCAGTATCGGACACCCGGGCTACACCTTC; CDR3 protein: CATSSIGHPGYTF; D gene: NA; J gene: TRBJ1-2; V gene: TRBV15; CDR3 length: 13; clone size: few
CDR3 DNA: TGTGCCAGCAGTTCACAGGGTCTGAACACTGAAGCTTTCTTT; CDR3 protein: CASSSQGLNTEAFF; D gene: NA; J gene: TRBJ1-1; V gene: TRBV12-3/TRBV12-4; CDR3 length: 14; clone size: NA
CDR3 DNA: TGTGCCAACAGCCCCAGAACTAGAGTTCAAGAGACCCAGTACTTC; CDR3 protein: CANSPRTRVQETQYF; D gene: NA; J gene: TRBJ2-5; V gene: TRBV7-9; CDR3 length: 15; clone size: NA
CDR3 DNA: TGTGCCAGCAGCTTGGGGACAGGGGGCGGTTACAATGAGCAGTTCTTC; CDR3 protein: CASSLGTGGGYNEQFF; D gene: TRBD1; J gene: TRBJ2-1; V gene: TRBV7-9; CDR3 length: 16; clone size: NA
CDR3 DNA: TGTGCCAGCAGTACACAGGGGATCGAGGACACCGGGGAGCTGTTTTTT; CDR3 protein: CASSTQGIEDTGELFF; D gene: TRBD1; J gene: TRBJ2-2; V gene: TRBV2; CDR3 length: 16; clone size: many
CDR3 DNA: TGTGCCAGCAGCTTGGGGGGGAGTCGCATTAACTATGGCTACACCTTC; CDR3 protein: CASSLGGSRINYGYTF; D gene: NA; J gene: TRBJ1-2; V gene: TRBV7-2; CDR3 length: 16; clone size: many
CDR3 DNA: TGTGCCAGCATTGGGTCTCAGTCCTACGAGCAGTACTTC; CDR3 protein: CASIGSQSYEQYF; D gene: NA; J gene: TRBJ2-7; V gene: TRBV2; CDR3 length: 13; clone size: NA
CDR3 DNA: TGTGCCAGCAGTTTGTTCGGACAGGGCTATGGCTACACCTTC; CDR3 protein: CASSLFGQGYGYTF; D gene: TRBD1; J gene: TRBJ1-2; V gene: TRBV28; CDR3 length: 14; clone size: once
CDR3 DNA: TGTGCCAGCAGCTTAGAACCAGGGCGCGGGGTGGGCACTGAAGCTTTCTTT; CDR3 protein: CASSLEPGRGVGTEAFF; D gene: NA; J gene: TRBJ1-1; V gene: TRBV7-2; CDR3 length: 17; clone size: many
CDR3 DNA: TGCAGTGCCAGTGATGCTCGGACAGCCCGACCCTATAGCAATCAGCCCCAGCATTTT; CDR3 protein: CSASDARTARPYSNQPQHF; D gene: NA; J gene: TRBJ1-5; V gene: TRBV20-1; CDR3 length: 19; clone size: few
CDR3 DNA: TGTGCCAGCAGTTTCCGACCGACAGGGGTAGAGCAGTTCTTC; CDR3 protein: CASSFRPTGVEQFF; D gene: TRBD1; J gene: TRBJ2-1; V gene: TRBV6-6; CDR3 length: 14; clone size: few
CDR3 DNA: TGTGCCAGCAGTTACTCGAAGGGTATCTCCTATAATTCACCCCTCCACTTT; CDR3 protein: CASSYSKGISYNSPLHF; D gene: NA; J gene: TRBJ1-6; V gene: TRBV6-2/TRBV6-3; CDR3 length: 17; clone size: few
CDR3 DNA: TGTGCCAGCAGCGCGACAGGGGGAATAGATACGCAGTATTTT; CDR3 protein: CASSATGGIDTQYF; D gene: TRBD1; J gene: TRBJ2-3; V gene: TRBV7-8; CDR3 length: 14; clone size: many
CDR3 DNA: TGTGCCAGCAGCGAGGACGGAGCCTACGAGCAGTACTTC; CDR3 protein: CASSEDGAYEQYF; D gene: NA; J gene: TRBJ2-7; V gene: TRBV5-6; CDR3 length: 13; clone size: NA
CDR3 DNA: TGTGCCAGCAGCGTTGACAGGGGGCTGAAGGAGCAGTTCTTC; CDR3 protein: CASSVDRGLKEQFF; D gene: TRBD1; J gene: TRBJ2-1; V gene: TRBV7-9; CDR3 length: 14; clone size: few
CDR3 DNA: TGTGCCATCAGCCAGGGCGACACCATATATTTT; CDR3 protein: CAISQGDTIYF; D gene: NA; J gene: TRBJ1-3; V gene: TRBV10-3; CDR3 length: 11; clone size: few
CDR3 DNA: TGTGCCAGCAGTCGAAAGGGGGGTGGGACCGGGGAGCTGTTTTTT; CDR3 protein: CASSRKGGGTGELFF; D gene: NA; J gene: TRBJ2-2; V gene: TRBV11-2; CDR3 length: 15; clone size: many